The 29 T cell receptor beta chains in this list originate from one sample, sequenced in a study of cytomegalovirus exposure and HLA in healthy donors. PCR primers comprised 60 Vbeta and 13 Jbeta primers. The method was immunoSEQ multiplex PCR; TCRdb's version includes in-frame clones alone and lacks a portion of them. The sample contains about 120,000 clones, roughly 70% of which appear only once. Source material: PBMCs. The receptors here all came from a woman between 40 and 55 years old in good health and CMV-seronegative.

The gene calls are TRBV10-3 and TRBJ1-1; unclear D gene. CDR1 is ENHRY and CDR2 is SYGVKD in the germline V gene. Trimming took off 3 bases at V and 1 base at J, with 9 bases between the two ends. The CDR3 extends over 14 amino acids. The CDR3 here is CAISDRQENTEAFF. The CDR3 nucleotides are TGTGCCATCAGTGACCGACAAGAGAACACTGAAGCTTTCTTT.

V gene TRBV10-3 combines with J gene TRBJ2-7, with a weak D call TRBD2 (6 bases). Per germline, CDR1 ENHRY and CDR2 SYGVKD. V lost 6 bases and J lost 6, with 18 bases in between. The CDR3 loop spans 14 amino acids. DNA for the CDR3: TGTGCCATCAGAGGATGGGGGGATGCAGCCGAGCAGTACTTC. This gives the protein CAIRGWGDAAEQYF.

A single count supports this clone. This sequence joins TRBV18 and TRBJ2-7; 8 nucleotides line up with TRBD1. Germline CDR1 and CDR2: KGHSH and LQKENI. The CDR3 contains 15 residues. Trimming cost V 3 bases and J 2 bases; bases outside gene matches: 6. CDR3 in amino acids: CASSPTGVGAYEQYF. The CDR3 DNA is TGTGCCAGCTCACCGACAGGGGTAGGGGCCTACGAGCAGTACTTC.

The J gene is TRBJ2-3, the V gene TRBV29-1; 13 bases are shared with TRBD2. Trimming took 1 base from V and 6 from J; bases not matched to a gene: 10. The CDR3 extends over 17 amino acids. The germline V gene has CDR1 SQVTM and CDR2 ANQGSEA. Written as DNA, the CDR3 is TGCAGCGTTGAAGGGAGAGGACTAGCGGGGGCAGTGGATACGCAGTATTTT. Amino acids: CSVEGRGLAGAVDTQYF.

This rearrangement joins TRBV5-1 to TRBJ2-3, with a possible D match to TRBD2 (5 bases). Trimming stripped 4 bases from V and 3 bases from J, with 18 bases between. The CDR3 is 16 residues long. Germline CDR1 and CDR2: SGHRS and YFSETQ. CDR3: CASSPPLAGVTDTQYF. The CDR3 region has the DNA TGCGCCAGCAGCCCCCCCCTGGCCGGGGTTACAGATACGCAGTATTTT.

This clone was counted between two and nine times. Written as DNA, the CDR3 is TGTGCCAGCAGGCCCCTAAGCACAGATACGCAGTATTTT. Translating gives CASRPLSTDTQYF. The rearrangement joins TRBV27 to TRBJ2-3; D is ambiguous. V dropped 6 bases and J dropped 0 bases, with 7 bases sitting between them. Germline V CDR1 and CDR2: MNHEY, SMNVEV (reference sequence). This CDR3 has 13 residues.

The chain links TRBV27 to TRBJ2-7; D possibly corresponds to TRBD1 (6 bases). The CDR3 covers 14 residues. V was shortened by 3 bases and J by 2 bases, with 11 bases between the two germline ends. From germline, CDR1 is MNHEY and CDR2 SMNVEV (reference sequence). The CDR3 coding sequence is TGTGCCAGCAGTTTCAGAAAGGGGGCCTACGAGCAGTACTTC. It encodes CASSFRKGAYEQYF.

Only a few counts were recorded for this clone. One end of the junction fails to match germline, which may point to a read error. The V call is TRBV11-3, the J call TRBJ2-2; 9 nucleotides align to TRBD2. The CDR3 loop spans 17 amino acids. The V gene's germline CDR1 is SGHNT and CDR2 YENEEA. The CDR3 region has the DNA TGTGCCAGCAACTTACTAGGCGGGGGGGCCCCCGCCGGGGAGCTGTTTTTT. It specifies CASNLLGGGAPAGELFF. The entire variable domain, with the rest obtained from reference TRBV11-3 and TRBJ2-2, is as follows: EAGVVQSPRYKIIEKKQPVAFWCNPISGHNTLYWYLQNLGQGPELLIRYENEEAVDDSQLPKDRFSAERLKGVDSTLKIQPAELGDSAVYLCASNLLGGGAPAGELFFGEGSRLTVL.

J is TRBJ1-4 and V is TRBV14; possibly TRBD1 for D (5 bases). Germline V gene lookup returns CDR1 SGHDN and CDR2 FVKESK. This CDR3 spans 15 amino acids. V lost 4 bases and J 7 bases, leaving 16 bases between the germline ends. The CDR3 is CASSRQRGSSEKLFF. The DNA for the CDR3 is TGTGCCAGCAGCCGCCAACGGGGGAGTAGTGAAAAACTGTTTTTT.

The rearrangement uses TRBV27 and TRBJ2-1; 7 bases are shared with TRBD1. Germline loops: CDR1 MNHEY, CDR2 SMNVEV (reference sequence). V dropped 5 bases and J dropped 0; count of bases not matched to a gene: 7. This CDR3 contains 16 residues. CDR3 DNA sequence: TGTGCCAGCAGTAGTGGGACAGACATCTCCTACAATGAGCAGTTCTTC. As protein: CASSSGTDISYNEQFF.

The V gene is TRBV5-6, the J gene TRBJ1-2; D uncertain. This CDR3 spans 13 amino acids. Germline-derived CDR1 and CDR2 are SGHDT and YYEEEE. The V gene lost 1 base and the J gene lost 1 base, with 5 bases spanning the gap. The CDR3: CASSLSVNYGYTF. The CDR3 DNA reads as TGTGCCAGCAGCTTGTCAGTTAACTATGGCTACACCTTC.

V usage is TRBV7-2 and J usage is TRBJ2-1; 10 bases are a match to TRBD2. Germline CDR1 SGHTA, CDR2 FQGNSA. V lost 5 bases, J lost 4 bases, and 8 bases stayed unmatched. The CDR3 has 16 amino acids. CDR3 in amino acids: CASSRIAGGLYNEQFF. The CDR3 DNA is TGTGCCAGCAGCCGGATAGCGGGAGGACTATACAATGAGCAGTTCTTC.

The chain recombines TRBV2 with TRBJ2-6, with D possibly TRBD1 on 7 matching bases. Germline V gene sequence: CDR1 SNHLY, CDR2 FYNNEI. V lost 2 bases, J lost 0 bases, and 17 bases lay in between. CDR3 length: 19 amino acids. In DNA, the CDR3 is TGTGCCAGCAGTGAAATCGGGGCAGGGGGGATCTCTGGGGCCAACGTCCTGACTTTC. This sequence encodes CASSEIGAGGISGANVLTF. Full variable domain (rest looked up from reference TRBV2 and TRBJ2-6): EPEVTQTPSHQVTQMGQEVILRCVPISNHLYFYWYRQILGQKVEFLVSFYNNEISEKSEIFDDQFSVERPDGSNFTLKIRSTKLEDSAMYFCASSEIGAGGISGANVLTFGAGSRLTVL.

The table lists this clone with a few counts. CDR3 bases: TGTGCCAGCTCTAGCGGGGGTTGCTACGAGCAGTACTTC. It codes for CASSSGGCYEQYF. The chain employs TRBV21-1 and TRBJ2-7; the D call in the table, TRBD2, was not verified against the DNA. TRBV21-1 is a pseudogene. This CDR3 is built from 13 residues.

The rearrangement links TRBV6-6 to TRBJ1-5, with no clear D. The germline V gene encodes CDR1 MNHNY and CDR2 SVGAGI (reference sequence). There are 13 residues in the CDR3. V lost 4 bases, J lost 2 bases, and 6 bases lay in between. The CDR3 coding sequence is TGTGCCAGCAGTTTAACAGGCAATCAGCCCCAGCATTTT. Translation: CASSLTGNQPQHF.

The chain couples TRBV7-3 to TRBJ2-3; the D gene is possibly TRBD1 (6 bases). CDR3 length: 12 residues. Germline CDR1 is SGHTA and CDR2 is FQGTGA. The V gene lost 5 bases and the J gene lost 6 bases, with 9 bases spanning the gap. The CDR3 region is CASSADRDTQYF. The CDR3 bases are TGTGCCAGCAGCGCCGACAGGGATACGCAGTATTTT.

This clone occurred once. The rearrangement uses TRBV7-3 and TRBJ2-7, with 9 bases lining up with TRBD2. CDR3 length: 15 amino acids. CDR1 SGHTA and CDR2 FQGTGA come from the germline V gene. Germline trimming cut 2 bases from V and 7 bases from J; bases unmatched to any gene: 9. In DNA, the CDR3 is TGTGCCAGCAGCTTAGTAGGCGGGAGGGCAGGAGAGCAGTACTTC. As protein: CASSLVGGRAGEQYF. Full variable domain (missing parts from reference TRBV7-3 and TRBJ2-7): GAGVSQTPSNKVTEKGKYVELRCDPISGHTALYWYRQSLGQGPEFLIYFQGTGAADDSGLPNDRFFAVRPEGSVSTLKIQRTERGDSAVYLCASSLVGGRAGEQYFGPGTRLTVT.

The chain is built from TRBV4-1 and TRBJ1-2; 9 nucleotides match TRBD1. Germline CDR1 MGHRA, CDR2 YSYEKL. V was pared by 0 bases and J by 6 bases, with 8 bases of the junction left unmatched. The CDR3 extends over 16 amino acids. CDR3 in amino acids: CASSQDVVRTGDGYTF. The CDR3 region has the DNA TGCGCCAGCAGCCAAGATGTGGTTAGGACAGGGGATGGCTACACCTTC.

This clone was found a few times. The CDR3 loop is CASSLETGYTGELFF. CDR3 coding DNA: TGCGCCAGCAGCTTGGAGACAGGTTACACCGGGGAGCTGTTTTTT. This chain links TRBV5-1 with TRBJ2-2; D is possibly TRBD1 (6 bases). Per germline, CDR1 SGHRS and CDR2 YFSETQ. The length of the CDR3 is 15 residues. V was cut by 0 bases and J by 3 bases, with 9 bases left in between.

The V gene is TRBV2, the J gene TRBJ2-1; a weak D match, TRBD1 (6 bases). Trimming stripped 8 bases from V and 3 bases from J, with 14 bases between. Germline V gene data show CDR1 as SNHLY and CDR2 as FYNNEI. CDR3 length: 14 amino acids. Here the CDR3 reads CASASGEGYNEQFF. The CDR3 DNA reads as TGTGCCAGCGCCTCAGGGGAAGGCTACAATGAGCAGTTCTTC.

This clone was counted only a few times. The chain combines TRBV4-1 with TRBJ2-1; 13 nucleotides align to TRBD2. V trimming: 1 base; J trimming: 0 bases; junction bases outside the gene matches: 9. This CDR3 has 20 residues. Germline CDR1 MGHRA, CDR2 YSYEKL. The CDR3 sequence is CASSQGRLAGGKSSYNEQFF. In DNA form, the CDR3 reads TGCGCCAGCAGCCAAGGGAGACTAGCGGGGGGCAAGAGCTCCTACAATGAGCAGTTCTTC.

V and J are TRBV7-9 and TRBJ2-1; tentative D call: TRBD2 (5 bases). This CDR3 comprises 15 residues. CDR1 is SEHNR, CDR2 FQNEAQ, per germline (reference sequence). Deletions cut 0 bases from V and 5 bases from J, with 11 bases between. CDR3 DNA sequence: TGTGCCAGCAGCTTAGCCAGTGGAGGCCACAATGAGCAGTTCTTC. This sequence encodes CASSLASGGHNEQFF.

The chain links TRBV23-1 to TRBJ1-5, with 7 bases identical to TRBD1. TRBV23-1 is sorted into the ORF group, with uncertain function. V lost 4 bases and J lost 5; bases outside the gene matches: 8. CDR3 length: 15 amino acids. For the CDR3, the DNA is TGCGCCAGCAGTCTTTCCCGGGACAGAGATCAGCCCCAGCATTTT. Residues: CASSLSRDRDQPQHF.

The chain has TRBV28 and TRBJ2-7, with TRBD1 matching 9 bases. V trimming: 5 bases; J trimming: 5 bases; junction bases outside the gene matches: 10. The length of the CDR3 is 15 residues. Germline CDR1 MDHEN, CDR2 SYDVKM. The CDR3: CASSVSQGAGDEQYF. CDR3 coding DNA: TGTGCCAGCAGTGTATCACAGGGGGCGGGCGACGAGCAGTACTTC.

This clone was counted a single time. The chain recombines TRBV2 with TRBJ1-1, with unresolved D. CDR3 length equals 15 residues. Looked up from germline, CDR1 is SNHLY and CDR2 is FYNNEI. V was shortened by 6 bases and J by 5 bases, with 19 bases between the two germline ends. In DNA, the CDR3 is TGTGCCAGCAGAGCCTTGGTGTCGGGAATGACTGAAGCTTTCTTT. Protein: CASRALVSGMTEAFF.

The chain combines TRBV18 with TRBJ2-3; the match to TRBD1 covers 9 bases. With V trimmed by 4 bases and J by 0 bases, 11 bases remained unmatched. The CDR3 sequence is 18 residues long. Looked up from germline, CDR1 is KGHSH and CDR2 is LQKENI. CDR3 sequence (DNA): TGTGCCAGCTCACGTTCCCTACCCGGGACAGGGAGCACAGATACGCAGTATTTT. Its translation is CASSRSLPGTGSTDTQYF. Using reference TRBV18 and TRBJ2-3 for the parts outside the CDR3, the full variable domain is NAGVMQNPRHLVRRRGQEARLRCSPMKGHSHVYWYRQLPEEGLKFMVYLQKENIIDESGMPKERFSAEFPKEGPSILRIQQVVRGDSAAYFCASSRSLPGTGSTDTQYFGPGTRLTVL.

This clone was seen once. This sequence joins TRBV15 and TRBJ1-1, with D possibly TRBD1 on 5 matching bases. Germline V gene sequence: CDR1 LNHNV, CDR2 YYDKDF (reference sequence). The V and J ends lost 3 bases and 8 bases respectively, with 10 bases between them. The CDR3 is 12 amino acids. CDR3 sequence: CATSSRGLEAFF. Written as DNA, the CDR3 is TGTGCCACCAGCAGCCGGGGACTGGAAGCTTTCTTT. The full variable domain, in which reference TRBV15 and TRBJ1-1 provide the parts outside the CDR3, is DAMVIQNPRYQVTQFGKPVTLSCSQTLNHNVMYWYQQKSSQAPKLLFHYYDKDFNNEADTPDNFQSRRPNTSFCFLDIRSPGLGDTAMYLCATSSRGLEAFFGQGTRLTVV.

The chain recombines TRBV4-1 with TRBJ2-3; TRBD2 is a possible D gene (6 bases). The CDR3 has 17 amino acids. Germline CDR1 and CDR2: MGHRA and YSYEKL. V was trimmed by 4 bases and J by 2 bases, leaving 19 bases between them. CDR3 in amino acids: CASSRSLTSGVTDTQYF. DNA of the CDR3: TGCGCCAGCAGCCGATCCCTGACTAGTGGGGTCACAGATACGCAGTATTTT.

The rearrangement joins TRBV5-1 to TRBJ1-6; 9 nucleotides agree with TRBD1. CDR1 is SGHRS, CDR2 YFSETQ, per germline. The CDR3 contains 14 residues. V gave up 4 bases and J gave up 11 bases; unmatched junction bases: 7. CDR3 nucleotides: TGCGCCAGCAGCCGGGGACAGGGAGGGACACCCCTCCACTTT. Amino acids: CASSRGQGGTPLHF.